Listed below are T cell receptor beta chains from one sample, sequenced in a study of human T cells and chemical hapten exposure. TCRdb ran MiXCR on the RACE reads and lists one entry per CDR3 protein. The sample contains 280,000 or so distinct CDR3 sequences, 7.5% to 8% of which appear only once. The sequences come from whole blood, collected in connection with sensitization to the hapten diphenylcyclopropenone (DPC). All receptors come from a young man with alopecia areata. Some clones in this sample may be carry-over from other donors' samples. Each CDR3 is given with its conserved first and last residue. D genes are given only for firm matches. Clone sizes are given selectively: once, few, many, or a class where the clone is expanded.

TRBV10-3	TRBD1	TRBJ1-2	NA	CATYRQGGNYGYTF	TGTGCCACCTACAGACAGGGCGGGAACTATGGCTACACCTTC
TRBV20-1	NA	TRBJ1-6	NA	CSARRPKDSPLHF	TGCAGTGCTAGACGGCCAAAAGATTCACCCCTCCACTTT
TRBV5-1	NA	TRBJ1-4	few	CASSLDRTELFF	TGCGCCAGCAGCTTGGACCGGACAGAACTGTTTTTT
TRBV20-1	NA	TRBJ2-1	NA	CSARERNEQFF	TGCAGTGCTAGAGAGAGGAATGAGCAGTTCTTC
TRBV7-9	NA	TRBJ2-1	few	CASSDQGHNEQFF	TGTGCCAGCAGCGATCAGGGGCACAATGAGCAGTTCTTC
TRBV29-1	NA	TRBJ1-1	many	CSVAMNDVDTEAFF	TGCAGCGTTGCGATGAATGACGTGGACACTGAAGCTTTCTTT
TRBV29-1	NA	TRBJ1-3	NA	CSVPGSGSGNTIYF	TGCAGCGTTCCGGGGTCCGGGAGTGGAAACACCATATATTTT
TRBV5-1	TRBD1	TRBJ1-6	few	CASSLKGGQGYNSPLHF	TGCGCCAGCAGCTTGAAAGGAGGACAGGGCTATAATTCACCCCTCCACTTT
TRBV25-1	NA	TRBJ1-1	few	CASSATRGTEAFF	TGTGCCAGCAGTGCGACCAGGGGCACTGAAGCTTTCTTT
TRBV10-3	TRBD1	TRBJ1-1	few	CAISESDRGGTEAFF	TGTGCCATCAGTGAGTCTGACAGGGGCGGCACTGAAGCTTTCTTT
TRBV29-1	TRBD1	TRBJ2-5	NA	CSVAGRGQRKTQYF	TGCAGCGTTGCAGGCAGGGGGCAACGGAAGACCCAGTACTTC
TRBV12-3/TRBV12-4	NA	TRBJ2-3	NA	CASSFHSYTDTQYF	TGTGCCAGCAGTTTCCACTCCTACACAGATACGCAGTATTTT
TRBV6-1	NA	TRBJ1-1	few	CASRTDLRRGGIEAFF	TGTGCCAGCAGGACCGATTTGAGGCGGGGGGGTATTGAAGCTTTCTTT
TRBV6-5	NA	TRBJ2-1	NA	CASTDSSYNEQFF	TGTGCCAGCACCGACAGTTCCTACAATGAGCAGTTCTTC
TRBV28	NA	TRBJ2-5	NA	CASSLLGPDRETQYF	TGTGCCAGCAGTTTACTAGGTCCGGACCGGGAGACCCAGTACTTC
TRBV5-1	NA	TRBJ2-3	NA	CASSGRTDTQYF	TGCGCCAGCTCAGGGCGCACAGATACGCAGTATTTT
TRBV12-3/TRBV12-4	NA	TRBJ1-3	few	CASSFGLFAGNTIYF	TGTGCCAGCAGTTTTGGACTATTTGCTGGAAACACCATATATTTT
TRBV20-1	TRBD1	TRBJ2-3	few	CSASPRDREQDTQYF	TGCAGTGCCTCCCCCCGGGACAGGGAGCAAGATACGCAGTATTTT
TRBV5-6	NA	TRBJ1-1	NA	CASSLRPPRRTEAFF	TGTGCCAGCAGCTTGCGGCCCCCTCGGAGAACTGAAGCTTTCTTT
TRBV5-1	TRBD1	TRBJ2-5	NA	CASSVRGQETQYF	TGCGCCAGCAGCGTCAGGGGGCAAGAGACCCAGTACTTC
TRBV20-1	TRBD2	TRBJ2-4	many	CSARGLAGFGQNIQYF	TGCAGTGCTAGAGGACTAGCGGGGTTTGGTCAAAACATTCAGTACTTC
TRBV29-1	NA	TRBJ2-2	NA	CSVGIGGPDTGELFF	TGCAGCGTTGGAATAGGGGGGCCCGACACCGGGGAGCTGTTTTTT
TRBV24-1	TRBD1	TRBJ1-5	many	CATSARSGGDNQPQHF	TGTGCCACCAGTGCTCGGTCAGGGGGAGACAATCAGCCCCAGCATTTT
TRBV9	TRBD1	TRBJ1-4	many	CASSVAARDRGEKLFF	TGTGCCAGCAGCGTAGCAGCCCGGGACAGGGGTGAAAAACTGTTTTTT
TRBV11-1	TRBD1	TRBJ1-1	few	CASSLLDREGTEAFF	TGTGCCAGCAGCTTGTTGGACAGGGAAGGCACTGAAGCTTTCTTT
TRBV4-3	TRBD1	TRBJ1-1	few	CASSQEPTGVSNTEAFF	TGCGCCAGCAGCCAAGAGCCGACAGGGGTTTCGAACACTGAAGCTTTCTTT
TRBV6-6	NA	TRBJ1-5	few	CASSYGGNPQPQHF	TGTGCCAGCAGTTACGGGGGAAATCCTCAGCCCCAGCATTTT
TRBV5-1	NA	TRBJ2-2	many	CASSFSTGELFF	TGCGCCAGCAGCTTTAGCACCGGGGAGCTGTTTTTT
TRBV20-1	NA	TRBJ1-1	NA	CSASPGGNTEAFF	TGCAGTGCTAGCCCCGGGGGGAACACTGAAGCTTTCTTT
TRBV14	NA	TRBJ1-4	NA	CASSQGWGEKLFF	TGTGCCAGCAGCCAAGGTTGGGGAGAAAAACTGTTTTTT
TRBV6-2/TRBV6-3	NA	TRBJ1-2	many	CASREQGGDYGYTF	TGTGCCAGCAGAGAGCAGGGAGGGGACTATGGCTACACCTTC
TRBV3-1	NA	TRBJ1-2	NA	CASSQDRRGLNGYTF	TGTGCCAGCAGCCAAGATCGTAGAGGGCTGAATGGCTACACCTTT
TRBV25-1	NA	TRBJ1-1	few	CASSDSGSRSTEAFF	TGTGCCAGCAGTGATTCAGGGTCCCGTAGCACTGAAGCTTTCTTT
TRBV4-3	TRBD1	TRBJ2-1	few	CASSQLAQGAYNEQFF	TGCGCCAGCAGCCAATTAGCACAGGGGGCCTACAATGAGCAGTTCTTC
TRBV10-3	NA	TRBJ1-5	few	CAISESMEQRNNQPQHF	TGTGCCATCAGTGAGTCGATGGAACAGCGAAACAATCAGCCCCAGCATTTT
TRBV29-1	NA	TRBJ2-5	NA	CSVEEAGHQETQYF	TGCAGCGTTGAAGAGGCGGGGCACCAAGAGACCCAGTACTTC
TRBV7-3	NA	TRBJ2-3	few	CASSSTPGPPSDTQYF	TGTGCCAGCAGCTCCACTCCAGGGCCTCCATCAGATACGCAGTATTTT
TRBV2	NA	TRBJ1-5	few	CASTFQGSDQPQHF	TGTGCCAGCACATTCCAGGGATCTGACCAGCCCCAGCATTTT
TRBV5-6	NA	TRBJ2-1	NA	CASSPGLYNEQFF	TGTGCCAGCAGCCCGGGACTTTACAATGAGCAGTTCTTC
TRBV2	NA	TRBJ2-3	NA	CASSVYLASTDTQYF	TGTGCCAGCAGTGTCTACCTGGCTTCCACAGATACGCAGTATTTT
TRBV10-3	NA	TRBJ1-5	few	CAISTRYYRARQPQHF	TGTGCCATCAGTACCAGATATTACAGGGCGAGGCAGCCCCAGCATTTT
TRBV7-8	NA	TRBJ2-5	NA	CASSPPGVRETQYF	TGTGCCAGCAGCCCCCCAGGTGTCAGAGAGACCCAGTACTTC
TRBV20-1	NA	TRBJ2-1	few	CSASVSGDEQFF	TGCAGTGCTAGTGTTAGCGGAGATGAGCAGTTCTTC
TRBV3-1	NA	TRBJ1-2	few	CASSQKITGYGYTF	TGTGCCAGCAGCCAAAAGATAACGGGATATGGCTACACCTTC
TRBV24-1	NA	TRBJ2-3	few	CATSDWEGYTQYF	TGTGCCACCAGTGATTGGGAAGGCTATACGCAGTATTTT
TRBV7-2	NA	TRBJ2-2	NA	CASSLARGGTGELFF	TGTGCCAGCAGCTTAGCCAGGGGAGGCACCGGGGAGCTGTTTTTT
TRBV3-1	NA	TRBJ1-5	NA	CASSPDTVNQPQHF	TGTGCCAGCAGCCCGGACACTGTCAATCAGCCCCAGCATTTT
TRBV29-1	TRBD1	TRBJ2-1	few	CSISYRGTFGEQFF	TGCAGCATAAGCTACAGGGGAACGTTTGGTGAGCAGTTCTTC
TRBV7-2	NA	TRBJ1-1	many	CASSLGRGPEAFF	TGTGCCAGCAGCTTAGGCAGGGGTCCTGAAGCTTTCTTT
TRBV2	TRBD1	TRBJ1-2	NA	CASSGQGLGYTF	TGTGCCAGCAGTGGACAGGGGCTTGGCTACACCTTC